These 23 T cell receptor beta chains were sequenced from one sample in a study of blood T cell repertoires in COVID-19. TCRdb keeps only in-frame clones here, not all; method: immunoSEQ multiplex PCR. The sample lists some 38,000 clones; roughly 70% were seen once. The specimen was peripheral blood. The receptors were sampled from a man aged 70-80 years with COVID-19, enrolled during active disease.

This chain uses TRBV29-1 with TRBJ1-2; tentatively, D is TRBD1 (6 bases). CDR1 and CDR2 (germline): SQVTM, ANQGSEA. The CDR3 totals 15 residues. Trimming left V 4 bases short and J 0 bases short, with 15 bases between. The DNA of the CDR3 is TGCAGCGTTGGGGGACACGCAGATGCTAACTATGGCTACACCTTC. Translated, it gives CSVGGHADANYGYTF.

This chain uses TRBV28 with TRBJ2-4; D gene ambiguous. This CDR3 contains 13 residues. Germline values: CDR1 MDHEN, CDR2 SYDVKM. Trimming pared 4 bases from V and 6 bases from J, leaving 10 bases between. The DNA for the CDR3 is TGTGCCAGCAGTTGGCCCCCTAGAAACATTCAGTACTTC. This codes for CASSWPPRNIQYF.

The chain joins TRBV11-3 to TRBJ1-6, with D perhaps TRBD1 (5 bases). The V end was cut by 1 base, the J end by 7 bases, with 8 bases between. The CDR3 consists of 14 residues. Germline V CDR1 and CDR2: SGHNT, YENEEA. The CDR3 coding sequence is TGTGCCAGCAGCTTAGGACAGCCCAATTCACCCCTCCACTTT. Protein sequence: CASSLGQPNSPLHF.

This sequence joins TRBV15 and TRBJ1-5, with a weak D call TRBD1 (5 bases). Germline V gives CDR1 LNHNV, CDR2 YYDKDF (reference sequence). V was shortened by 8 bases and J by 1 base, with 12 bases between the two germline ends. The CDR3 has 14 residues. In DNA, the CDR3 is TGTGCCACCGGCCGCGGGACCAGCAATCAGCCCCAGCATTTT. This codes for CATGRGTSNQPQHF.

In its sample, this clone was seen once. The genes are TRBV25-1 and TRBJ2-1; D is undetermined. This CDR3 is 12 amino acids long. V gave up 0 bases and J gave up 10 bases, with 7 bases separating them. CDR1 is MGHDK and CDR2 is SYGVNS in the germline V gene. The CDR3 spells CASSEYSSEQFF. The CDR3 DNA reads TGTGCCAGCAGTGAATATTCTTCCGAGCAGTTCTTC.

The CDR3 protein is CASHKGGAGELFF. The CDR3 DNA follows: TGTGCCAGCCATAAGGGAGGGGCCGGGGAGCTGTTTTTT. J is TRBJ2-2 and V is TRBV12-3 or TRBV12-4, with 7 bases fitting TRBD2. V was pared by 8 bases and J by 6 bases, with 6 bases of the junction left unmatched. The CDR3 is 13 amino acids.

The chain joins TRBV5-1 to TRBJ2-2, with 9 bases lining up with TRBD2. Looked up from germline, CDR1 is SGHRS and CDR2 is YFSETQ. V trimming: 5 bases; J trimming: 5 bases; junction bases outside the gene matches: 7. This CDR3 spans 15 amino acids. CDR3: CASSSGLAPTGELFF. The CDR3 DNA sequence: TGCGCCAGCAGTTCGGGACTAGCCCCTACCGGGGAGCTGTTTTTT.

The V and J genes are TRBV5-1 and TRBJ2-1; D unresolved. The CDR3 is 15 residues long. V dropped 0 bases and J dropped 0 bases, with 7 bases sitting between them. Per germline, CDR1 SGHRS and CDR2 YFSETQ. The CDR3 DNA reads TGCGCCAGCAGCTTGGAGCTTAGCTCCTACAATGAGCAGTTCTTC. As protein: CASSLELSSYNEQFF.

This chain links TRBV7-6 with TRBJ2-1, with D uncertain. Germline lookup yields CDR1 SGHVS and CDR2 FNYEAQ. The CDR3 spans 18 residues. V shed 0 bases and J shed 0 bases, with 15 bases lying between them. The CDR3 is CASSLASIQSLSYNEQFF. The CDR3 nucleotides are TGTGCCAGCAGCTTAGCCTCTATACAGTCCCTCTCCTACAATGAGCAGTTCTTC.

The chain is built from TRBV5-4 and TRBJ2-7; 9 bases agree with TRBD2. Trimming at V came to 4 bases and at J to 2 bases, leaving 4 bases not matched to a gene. Germline CDR1 reads SGHNT; CDR2 reads YYREEE (reference sequence). The CDR3 loop spans 14 amino acids. The CDR3 reads CASSVAGDTYEQYF. CDR3 nucleotides: TGTGCCAGCAGCGTAGCGGGAGACACCTACGAGCAGTACTTC.

This clone was seen a single time. The chain is built from TRBV6-1 and TRBJ1-2; no firm D call. The CDR3 length is 13 residues. In germline, CDR1 is MNHNS, CDR2 SASEGT. Trimming took off 2 bases at V and 4 bases at J, with 8 bases between the two ends. The CDR3: CASSELDLYGYTF. The CDR3 DNA is TGTGCCAGCAGTGAATTAGATCTCTATGGCTACACCTTC.

The CDR3 region has the DNA TGTGCCAGTAGCCTAGGGGGCTATGGCTACACCTTC. Encoded protein: CASSLGGYGYTF. V and J are TRBV19 and TRBJ1-2; TRBD1 might be the D (6 bases). The CDR3 runs to 12 residues. The V end was cut by 6 bases, the J end by 4 bases, with 9 bases between. The germline V gene encodes CDR1 LNHDA and CDR2 SQIVND (reference sequence).

The chain employs TRBV6-4 and TRBJ2-1, with 10 bases that match TRBD2. Germline V gives CDR1 MRHNA, CDR2 SNTAGT. The CDR3 consists of 14 residues. The J segment lost 9 bases and the V segment lost 3 bases, leaving 5 bases of the junction unmatched. This CDR3 is CASSESGRVGEQFF. CDR3 DNA sequence: TGTGCCAGCAGTGAAAGCGGGAGGGTTGGTGAGCAGTTCTTC.

A few counts support this clone. The chain recombines TRBV19 with TRBJ2-7; 7 bases are a match to TRBD2. The germline V gene encodes CDR1 LNHDA and CDR2 SQIVND (reference sequence). The CDR3 loop spans 14 amino acids. V was clipped by 4 bases and J by 2 bases; unmatched bases: 5. CDR3 residues: CASSSGSYPYEQYF. The CDR3, as DNA: TGTGCCAGTAGTAGCGGGAGCTACCCCTACGAGCAGTACTTC.

The rearrangement links TRBV5-1 to TRBJ2-7; 9 bases match TRBD2. There are 15 residues in the CDR3. In germline, CDR1 is SGHRS, CDR2 YFSETQ. The trim removed 4 bases at V and 6 bases at J, leaving 11 bases unmatched. The CDR3 loop reads CASSGGTSHYIEQYF. CDR3 in DNA: TGCGCCAGCAGCGGGGGGACTAGCCACTACATCGAGCAGTACTTC.

The V and J genes are TRBV5-6 and TRBJ1-1; perhaps TRBD1 as D (5 bases). Germline loops: CDR1 SGHDT, CDR2 YYEEEE. The CDR3 loop spans 14 amino acids. Trimming stripped 0 bases from V and 6 bases from J, with 12 bases between. CDR3 sequence reads: CASSLGPSGAEAFF. DNA of the CDR3: TGTGCCAGCAGCTTGGGACCATCGGGGGCTGAAGCTTTCTTT.

The chain uses TRBV6-5 and TRBJ2-3; no reliable D call. This CDR3 region has 13 residues. Trimming removed 7 bases from V and 2 bases from J, with 10 bases in between. CDR1 is MNHEY and CDR2 is SVGAGI in the germline V gene. CDR3 region: CASKDGVTDTQYF. CDR3 in DNA: TGTGCCAGCAAAGACGGAGTCACAGATACGCAGTATTTT.

Here the CDR3 DNA reads TGTGCCAGCAGCCGGATGGGACAGACCCGCACAGATACGCAGTATTTT. It yields the protein CASSRMGQTRTDTQYF. The rearrangement uses TRBV5-8 and TRBJ2-3, with 7 bases identical to TRBD1. The V and J ends lost 4 bases and 1 base, in that order; junction bases with no gene match: 9. The CDR3 is 16 amino acids. CDR1 is SGHTS, CDR2 YDEGEE, per germline.

The V and J genes are TRBV21-1 and TRBJ1-1; no check of the table's D call, TRBD1, against the DNA was made. TRBV21-1 is a known pseudogene. The CDR3 consists of 19 residues. CDR3 sequence: CASSKADLTGSNLSTEAFF. The CDR3 nucleotides are TGTGCCAGCAGCAAAGCCGATTTGACAGGAAGCAATCTGAGCACTGAAGCTTTCTTT.

This clone came up a few times. This rearrangement joins TRBV11-3 to TRBJ2-4, with 8 nucleotides matching TRBD1. V shed 6 bases and J 1 base; nucleotides not matched to a gene: 14. The CDR3 spans 18 residues. Germline V CDR1 and CDR2: SGHNT, YENEEA. The CDR3 loop reads CASRGNRGKDAAKNIQYF. DNA of the CDR3: TGTGCCAGCAGGGGGAACAGGGGGAAAGATGCGGCCAAAAACATTCAGTACTTC.

V is TRBV9 and J is TRBJ2-5; 8 positions agree with TRBD2. Germline lookup yields CDR1 SGDLS and CDR2 YYNGEE. CDR3 length equals 16 residues. V shed 0 bases and J 1 base; nucleotides not matched to a gene: 5. Here the CDR3 DNA reads TGTGCCAGCAGCGTAGGAATAGCGGGGATCCAAGAGACCCAGTACTTC. Translated: CASSVGIAGIQETQYF. Using reference TRBV9 and TRBJ2-5 for the parts outside the CDR3, the full variable domain is DSGVTQTPKHLITATGQRVTLRCSPRSGDLSVYWYQQSLDQGLQFLIQYYNGEERAKGNILERFSAQQFPDLHSELNLSSLELGDSALYFCASSVGIAGIQETQYFGPGTRLLVL.

J is TRBJ1-6 and V is TRBV6-1; TRBD1 matches 7 bases. Germline lookup yields CDR1 MNHNS and CDR2 SASEGT. V shed 2 bases, J shed 9 bases, and the junction held 7 bases outside the gene matches. This CDR3 has 15 residues. CDR3 sequence: CASSEQTGRSSPLHF. The CDR3 nucleotides read TGTGCCAGCAGTGAACAGACAGGGCGCAGTTCACCCCTCCACTTT.

V usage is TRBV4-1 and J usage is TRBJ1-1; 7 bases map to TRBD1. Germline CDR1 MGHRA, CDR2 YSYEKL. This CDR3 spans 15 amino acids. V shed 4 bases and J 5 bases; nucleotides not matched to a gene: 10. This CDR3 is CASSPYETGRTEAFF. CDR3 in DNA: TGCGCCAGCAGCCCCTACGAGACAGGGCGGACTGAAGCTTTCTTT.